One T cell receptor (beta chain) is described in this entry. The antigen it binds to is not known. Base-call qualities are not available, and no considerably larger clone is one nucleotide away. TCRbeta CDR3 regions were amplified from genomic DNA using the immunoSEQ Assay, a bias-controlled multiplex PCR. Per the authors' processing: The number of nucleated cells in each sample was estimated from the amplification of reference gene primers within the assay. To quantify the absolute abundance of each unique TCRbeta CDR3 rearrangement, sequence reads were collapsed and filtered. Productive Simpson clonality was computed per sample as the square root of Simpson's diversity index over productive rearrangements. TCRdb took this table from immuneACCESS and kept in-frame rearrangements with V and J called. Such tables lack part of the clones; where checked against another copy, unresolved V genes explain under half of the gap, and the rest is unexplained. For V, J and clone size, that table is used; D and trimming come from the DNA. The sample data list 200,000 to 250,000 clones, and over 75% of these were observed just once. In total, the top ten clones hold 9.5% to 15% of the sample.

The CDR3 starts with the cysteine, ends with the phenylalanine, and has 14 residues. The sequence is cut down to CDR3 DNA, 42 bases in frame from base 1. CDR1 SNHLY and CDR2 FYNNEI are derived from the germline V gene. For this chain, trimming is 6 bases at the V end and 2 bases at the J end, and the number of junction bases without a gene match is 3. This entry is derived from a study of blood T cell repertoires in COVID-19 (dated by TCRdb to the early 2020s). In terms of the full investigation: Collaborator samples came from the United States, Italy and Spain and covered acute and convalescent phases of COVID-19. The prospective study material was composed of cDNA or gDNA derived from T cells, B-cell-depleted T cells, or PBMCs. Deeply sampled blood TCRbeta repertoires from subjects exposed to, actively infected with, or recovered from COVID-19 were included in the dataset. The repertoires were released in a freely available public database intended as a resource for research on the immune response to SARS-CoV-2. The samples were drawn from the first 160 participants of the ongoing ImmuneRACE study and from 1,254 subjects provided by 6 global collaborators. Nearly every sample came with metadata listing a de-identified subject ID, COVID-19 status, age in years and sex. Where HLA class I and class II types were available, the types were taken from metadata supplied by the sample provider, not from assay-based typing.

The paper as a whole reports these results and caveats: The quantity of clinical and demographic metadata differed by source and by participant and was supplied without curation.

Whole blood was collected in K2EDTA tubes by collaborating institutions according to the institutions' own protocols. For TCRbeta analysis, collaborators shipped samples as frozen whole blood, isolated PBMCs, or DNA extracted from either of those sample types. The receptor's source is a human donor in a cohort sampled during active COVID-19. Material for sequencing was peripheral blood. The chain is made from TRBV2 and TRBJ1-5; 8 central nucleotides agree with TRBD1. The DNA reads TGTGCCAGCAGGGAGGACAGGGGCAATCAGCCCCAGCATTTT. Translated, it reads CASREDRGNQPQHF. Reference TRBV2 and TRBJ1-5 proteins supply the regions before and after the CDR3; the full variable domain is: EPEVTQTPSHQVTQMGQEVILRCVPISNHLYFYWYRQILGQKVEFLVSFYNNEISEKSEIFDDQFSVERPDGSNFTLKIRSTKLEDSAMYFCASREDRGNQPQHFGDGTRLSIL.